This T cell receptor beta chain came from a study of beta chain features in type 1 diabetes. Overall study: No age, gender or cell yield differences were seen between patients and healthy donors.

There are a few counts of this clone. The CDR3 is made up of 17 amino acids. Germline CDR1 is LNHDA and CDR2 is SQIVND (reference sequence). V shed 7 bases and J 0 bases; nucleotides not matched to a gene: 5. cDNA synthesis used the whole RNA isolate, giving expressed TCRB sequences. Deep immunoSEQ sequencing covered naive, central memory and regulatory T cell samples. Profiled with immunoSEQ multiplex PCR; TCRdb holds only in-frame clones, not every one. The repertoire holds fewer than 550,000 clones, with 9.5% to 12% as singletons. This TCR was recovered from a woman under 30 in good health. The sample was naive CD4+ T cells from blood. V and J are TRBV19 and TRBJ2-3; 15 bases fit TRBD2. Here the CDR3 DNA reads TGTGCCAGTAAGGGACTAGCGGGAGGCTATAGCACAGATACGCAGTATTTT. Protein product: CASKGLAGGYSTDTQYF.